Listed below are T cell receptor beta chains from one sample, sequenced in a study of graft-versus-host responses after intestinal transplantation. The assay was immunoSEQ multiplex PCR, and TCRdb's table has in-frame clones only and misses some. The repertoire has around 25,000 clones, less than 90% of them found once; the top ten carry roughly 1.1%. Sequenced material: PBMCs, taken 28 days after intestinal transplant. These receptors were obtained from a human patient who received an intestinal transplant, so some T cells may come from the graft donor. Each CDR3 is given with its conserved first and last residue. D genes are given only for firm matches. Size tells how often a clone was seen (once, few, many) or the class of an expanded clone, and some rows leave it out.

D gene	clone size	V gene	J gene	CDR3 protein	CDR3 DNA
TRBD1	NA	TRBV28	TRBJ2-7	CASSLFRQGPAYEQYF	TGTGCCAGCAGTTTATTCAGACAGGGGCCCGCCTACGAGCAGTACTTC
NA	NA	TRBV28	TRBJ2-7	CASSLLYYEQYF	TGTGCCAGCAGTTTACTCTACTACGAGCAGTACTTC
NA	NA	TRBV4-2	TRBJ2-7	CASSQDSNSGLSYEQYF	TGTGCCAGCAGCCAAGATAGTAATAGCGGTTTATCCTACGAGCAGTACTTC
NA	few	TRBV7-9	TRBJ2-7	CASSLNGNYEQYF	TGTGCCAGCAGCTTAAACGGGAACTACGAGCAGTACTTC
NA	NA	TRBV30	TRBJ2-1	CAWGFSGNEQFF	TGTGCCTGGGGCTTTAGCGGCAATGAGCAGTTCTTC
TRBD2	NA	TRBV5-1	TRBJ2-7	CASSLEGGLAFISYEQYF	TGCGCCAGCAGCTTGGAGGGGGGACTAGCGTTTATCTCCTACGAGCAGTACTTC
TRBD2	NA	TRBV12-5	TRBJ2-3	CASALLAGGATQYF	TGTGCTAGTGCCCTACTAGCGGGGGGGGCTACGCAGTATTTT
NA	NA	TRBV5-1	TRBJ1-2	CASRLVGFGYGYTF	TGCGCCAGCAGATTAGTGGGTTTTGGCTATGGCTACACCTTC
TRBD2	NA	TRBV4-1	TRBJ2-6	CASSQDPSGGTSGANVLTF	TGCGCCAGCAGCCAAGATCCCAGCGGGGGTACCTCTGGGGCCAACGTCCTGACTTTC
NA	NA	TRBV15	TRBJ1-5	CATSSHIPWPQHF	TGTGCCACCAGCAGCCATATCCCGTGGCCCCAGCATTTT
TRBD1	NA	TRBV28	TRBJ1-1	CASSLDRGISFF	TGTGCCAGCAGTTTAGACAGGGGGATATCTTTCTTT
NA	few	TRBV4-1	TRBJ2-1	CASSQDQPGNYDNEQFF	TGCGCCAGCAGCCAAGATCAACCTGGGAACTACGACAATGAGCAGTTCTTC
NA	NA	TRBV5-1	TRBJ1-1	CASSLDRVATFF	TGCGCCAGCAGCTTGGATCGGGTTGCGACTTTCTTT
NA	NA	TRBV7-8	TRBJ2-3	CASSGSSGTDTQYF	TGTGCCAGCAGCGGCTCTAGCGGCACAGATACGCAGTATTTT
TRBD1	NA	TRBV9	TRBJ1-2	CASSAITGAYDGYTF	TGTGCCAGCAGCGCTATAACAGGGGCGTACGATGGCTACACCTTC
NA	NA	TRBV2	TRBJ2-2	CASRVSVNTGELFF	TGTGCCAGCAGAGTTTCAGTGAACACCGGGGAGCTGTTTTTT
NA	NA	TRBV7-9	TRBJ1-4	CASSLDAGAEKLFF	TGTGCCAGCAGCTTAGATGCTGGGGCCGAAAAACTGTTTTTT
TRBD2	NA	TRBV5-1	TRBJ2-1	CASSVSGSSYNEQFF	TGCGCCAGCAGCGTTAGCGGGAGCTCCTACAATGAGCAGTTCTTC
NA	NA	TRBV4-1	TRBJ2-7	CASSPPRGEQYF	TGCGCCAGCAGCCCCCCCCGGGGCGAGCAGTACTTC
NA	NA	TRBV19	TRBJ1-3	CASSEGSGYTIYF	TGTGCCAGTAGTGAGGGGAGTGGATACACCATATATTTT
NA	NA	TRBV6-1	TRBJ2-1	CASSDGGESYNEQFF	TGTGCCAGCAGTGACGGGGGAGAAAGCTACAATGAGCAGTTCTTC
NA	NA	TRBV4-1	TRBJ2-3	CASSQERSGWGLSTDTQYF	TGCGCCAGCAGCCAAGAAAGGTCGGGGTGGGGCCTCAGCACAGATACGCAGTATTTT
NA	NA	TRBV6-5	TRBJ1-1	CASSYSGVNTEAFF	TGTGCCAGCAGTTACTCAGGGGTGAACACTGAAGCTTTCTTT
TRBD2	NA	TRBV7-2	TRBJ2-5	CASSLTSGVQETQYF	TGTGCCAGCAGTTTGACTAGCGGGGTCCAAGAGACCCAGTACTTC